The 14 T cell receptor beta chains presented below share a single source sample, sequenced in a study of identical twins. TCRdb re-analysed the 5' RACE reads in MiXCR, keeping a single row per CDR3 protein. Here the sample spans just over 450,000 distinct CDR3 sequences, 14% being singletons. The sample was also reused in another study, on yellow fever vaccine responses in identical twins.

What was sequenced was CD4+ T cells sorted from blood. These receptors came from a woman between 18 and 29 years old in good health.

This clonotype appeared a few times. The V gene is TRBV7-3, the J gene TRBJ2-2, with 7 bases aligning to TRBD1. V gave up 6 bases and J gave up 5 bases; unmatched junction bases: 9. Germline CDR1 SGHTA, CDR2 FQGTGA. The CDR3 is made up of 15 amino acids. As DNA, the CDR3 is TGTGCCAGCAGTCAAGACAGGGTAGGGACCGGGGAGCTGTTTTTT. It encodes CASSQDRVGTGELFF.

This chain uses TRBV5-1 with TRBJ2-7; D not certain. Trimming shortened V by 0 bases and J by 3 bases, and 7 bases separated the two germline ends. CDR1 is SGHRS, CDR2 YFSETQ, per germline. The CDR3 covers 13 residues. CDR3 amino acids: CASSLVPDYEQYF. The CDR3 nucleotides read TGCGCCAGCAGCTTGGTACCGGACTACGAGCAGTACTTC.

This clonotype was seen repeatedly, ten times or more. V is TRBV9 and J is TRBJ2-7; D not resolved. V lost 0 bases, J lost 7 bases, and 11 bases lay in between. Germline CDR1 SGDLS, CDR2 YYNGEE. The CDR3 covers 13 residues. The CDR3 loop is CASSVATGLEQYF. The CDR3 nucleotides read TGTGCCAGCAGCGTAGCTACGGGCCTTGAGCAGTACTTC.

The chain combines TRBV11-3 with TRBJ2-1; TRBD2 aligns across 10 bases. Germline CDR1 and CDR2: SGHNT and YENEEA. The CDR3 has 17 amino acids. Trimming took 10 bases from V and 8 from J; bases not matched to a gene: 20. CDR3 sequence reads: CAISLERLAGVVHEQFF. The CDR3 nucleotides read TGTGCCATCAGTTTAGAGAGGCTAGCGGGAGTGGTGCATGAGCAGTTCTTC.

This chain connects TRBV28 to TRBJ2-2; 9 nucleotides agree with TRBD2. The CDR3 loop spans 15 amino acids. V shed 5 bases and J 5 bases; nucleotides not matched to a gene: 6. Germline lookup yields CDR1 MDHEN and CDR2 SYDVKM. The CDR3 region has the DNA TGTGCCAGCAGTGAGCGGGAGGTTCGGACCGGGGAGCTGTTTTTT. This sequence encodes CASSEREVRTGELFF. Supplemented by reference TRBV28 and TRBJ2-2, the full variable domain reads DVKVTQSSRYLVKRTGEKVFLECVQDMDHENMFWYRQDPGLGLRLIYFSYDVKMKEKGDIPEGYSVSREKKERFSLILESASTNQTSMYLCASSEREVRTGELFFGEGSRLTVL.

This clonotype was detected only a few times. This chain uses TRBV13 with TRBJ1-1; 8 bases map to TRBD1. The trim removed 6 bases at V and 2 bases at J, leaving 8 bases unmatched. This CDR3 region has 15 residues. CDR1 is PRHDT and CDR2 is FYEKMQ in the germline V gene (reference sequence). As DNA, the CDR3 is TGTGCCAGCAGGCAATACAGGGGGATAAACACTGAAGCTTTCTTT. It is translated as CASRQYRGINTEAFF.

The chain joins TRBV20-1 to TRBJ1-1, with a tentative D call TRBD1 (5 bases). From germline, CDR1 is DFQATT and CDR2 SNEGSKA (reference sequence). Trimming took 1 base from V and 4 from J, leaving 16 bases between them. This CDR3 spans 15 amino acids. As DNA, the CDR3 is TGCAGTGCTAGAGGTTCTAGGACAAGGGGCACTGAAGCTTTCTTT. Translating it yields CSARGSRTRGTEAFF.

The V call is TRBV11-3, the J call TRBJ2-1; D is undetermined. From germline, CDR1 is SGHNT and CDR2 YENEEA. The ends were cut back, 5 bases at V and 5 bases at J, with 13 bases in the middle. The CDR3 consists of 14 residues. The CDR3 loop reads CASSPLTVNNEQFF. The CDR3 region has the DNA TGTGCCAGCAGCCCTCTGACTGTTAACAATGAGCAGTTCTTC.

DNA of the CDR3: TGCGCCAGCAGCTTGGGACACGAGGGCACAGATACGCAGTATTTT. It codes for CASSLGHEGTDTQYF. The V call is TRBV5-1, the J call TRBJ2-3; D is uncertain. Germline V CDR1 and CDR2: SGHRS, YFSETQ. The CDR3 sequence is 15 residues long. V lost 0 bases to trimming and J lost 1 base, with 9 bases between them.

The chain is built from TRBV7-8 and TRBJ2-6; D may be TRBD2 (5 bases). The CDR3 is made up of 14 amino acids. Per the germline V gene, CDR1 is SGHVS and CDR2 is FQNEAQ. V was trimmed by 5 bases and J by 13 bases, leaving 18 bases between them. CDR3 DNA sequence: TGTGCCAGCAGCCCCCCCTCCGGGGTTAGTGTCCTGACTTTC. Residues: CASSPPSGVSVLTF.

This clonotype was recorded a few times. CDR3 in amino acids: CASSLGRLAGAALETQYF. CDR3 in DNA: TGTGCCAGCAGCTTGGGTCGACTAGCGGGAGCTGCCTTGGAGACCCAGTACTTC. The chain carries TRBV11-2 and TRBJ2-5, with 12 positions matching TRBD2. Germline lookup yields CDR1 SGHAT and CDR2 FQNNGV. The CDR3 spans 18 residues. V dropped 3 bases and J dropped 5; count of bases not matched to a gene: 13.

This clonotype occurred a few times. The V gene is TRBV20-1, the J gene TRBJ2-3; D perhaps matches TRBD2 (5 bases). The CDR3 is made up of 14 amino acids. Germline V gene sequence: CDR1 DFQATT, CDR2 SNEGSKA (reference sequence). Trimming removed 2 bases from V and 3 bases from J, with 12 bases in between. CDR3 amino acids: CSARPLVRTDTQYF. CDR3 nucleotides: TGCAGTGCTAGACCACTAGTTAGGACAGATACGCAGTATTTT.

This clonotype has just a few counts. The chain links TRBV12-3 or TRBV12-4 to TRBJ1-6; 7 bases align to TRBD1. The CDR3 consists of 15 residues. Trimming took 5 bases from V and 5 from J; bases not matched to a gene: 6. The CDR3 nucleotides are TGTGCCAGCAGTCGAGGGGGCGTAGATAATTCACCCCTCCACTTT. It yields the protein CASSRGGVDNSPLHF.

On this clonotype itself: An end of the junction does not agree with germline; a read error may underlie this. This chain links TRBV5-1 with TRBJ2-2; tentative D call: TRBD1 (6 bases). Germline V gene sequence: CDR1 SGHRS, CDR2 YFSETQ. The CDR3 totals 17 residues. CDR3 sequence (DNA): TGCGCCAGCAGCCTCGCAGGCCCCAGGGGACCCACCGGGAAGCTGTTTTTT. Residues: CASSLAGPRGPTGKLFF.